This TCR beta chain originates from a study of T cell responses to AZD1222 COVID-19 vaccine. Clones were sequenced by immunoSEQ multiplex PCR, and TCRdb holds only the in-frame ones, with some missing. The top ten hold 1% to 1.5% of the sample, which has 150,000 to 200,000 clones, roughly 90% seen once. The CDR3 contains 13 residues. The junction had 2 bases not matched to a gene; V was cut back by 2 bases and J by 7 bases. The V gene's germline CDR1 is MNHEY and CDR2 SVGEGT. The chain uses TRBV6-2 or TRBV6-3 and TRBJ1-2, with 9 bases matching TRBD1. The specimen was peripheral blood, collected 28 days after the second AZD1222 dose. The sequence derives from an adult who received the AZD1222 COVID-19 vaccine. The CDR3 coding sequence is TGTGCCAGCAGTTACGGGACAGGGAGTGGCTACACCTTC. Encoded protein: CASSYGTGSGYTF.